A single TCR beta chain is shown here with its context. Its antigen is currently unknown. The data originate from a study of Graves' ophthalmopathy and Graves' hyperthyroidism. Findings of the study overall: Ophthalmopathy progression cases were predicted by the model with approximately 70% sensitivity and 72.22% specificity. The majority of expanded thyroid clonotypes above 0.001 frequency also occurred in blood.

Physicians reached a diagnosis by relying on clinical symptoms, serum thyroxine, TRAb, thyroid ultrasound and orbital computed tomography. The TCR beta CDR3 regions underwent amplification from RNA transcripts. Following a first-round RT-PCR that used HTBI primers, a second-round multiplex PCR was carried out. TCRdb re-derived calls from the multiplex PCR reads in MiXCR, one entry per CDR3 protein. In the table there are 650,000 to 800,000 distinct CDR3 sequences, approximately 39% of which are singletons. Sequencing was done on a sample of peripheral blood. The receptor was derived from an adult man with Graves' ophthalmopathy.

This CDR3 is CASNDRGQPQHF. The CDR3 DNA sequence: TGTGCCAGCAACGACCGGGGACAGCCCCAGCATTTT. J is TRBJ1-5 and V is TRBV2; D is uncertain. This CDR3 has 12 residues. The germline CDR1 and CDR2 sequences are SNHLY and FYNNEI. The V and J ends lost 7 bases and 7 bases respectively, with 11 bases between them.